These T cell receptor beta chains were read from a single sample in a study of long-term antiretroviral therapy in people with HIV. Some clones are missing from TCRdb's copy, which holds only in-frame ones; the method was immunoSEQ multiplex PCR. The repertoire holds about 35,000 clones, with roughly four fifths as singletons. Sample: unsorted PBMCs, taken 0.3 years after starting antiretroviral therapy. The receptors here all came from a man younger than 35 with HIV. Both conserved end residues are part of each CDR3. D genes are given only for firm matches. Some rows mark clone size as missing; the rest say once, few, many or name a class of expanded clone.

j_gene,abundance,v_gene,d_gene,CDR3aa,CDR3nt
TRBJ2-3,few,TRBV7-2,TRBD2,CASSFRGRPTDTQYF,TGTGCCAGCAGCTTTCGCGGGAGGCCTACAGATACGCAGTATTTT
TRBJ2-3,.,TRBV2,.,CASSGALQVITDTQYF,TGTGCCAGCAGTGGGGCCCTCCAGGTTATCACAGATACGCAGTATTTT
TRBJ2-3,.,TRBV21-1,.,CASSKEPRELSTDTQYF,TGTGCCAGCAGCAAAGAACCCAGGGAGCTAAGCACAGATACGCAGTATTTT
TRBJ1-5,once,TRBV7-3,.,CASILETVGNQPQHF,TGTGCCAGCATTCTGGAGACAGTGGGCAATCAGCCCCAGCATTTT
TRBJ2-1,.,TRBV10-3,.,CAISEGPTSYNEQFF,TGTGCCATCAGTGAGGGACCGACCTCCTACAATGAGCAGTTCTTC
TRBJ2-7,.,TRBV6-6,.,CASEAGITYEQYF,TGTGCCAGCGAGGCAGGGATAACCTACGAGCAGTACTTC
TRBJ1-5,.,TRBV30,.,CAWSDGQGFNQPQHF,TGTGCCTGGAGTGATGGGCAGGGGTTTAATCAGCCCCAGCATTTT
TRBJ2-6,.,TRBV5-6,.,CASSFSGANVLTF,TGTGCCAGCAGCTTCTCTGGGGCCAACGTCCTGACTTTC
TRBJ1-2,.,TRBV30,.,CAWAPGVGGGYTF,TGTGCCTGGGCTCCGGGGGTGGGAGGGGGCTACACCTTC
TRBJ2-1,.,TRBV19,TRBD1,CASTSTGAQSSYNEQFF,TGTGCCAGTACTTCGACAGGGGCGCAAAGCTCCTACAATGAGCAGTTCTTC
TRBJ1-1,.,TRBV27,.,CASSLRGASEAFF,TGTGCCAGCAGTTTGAGAGGGGCGAGTGAAGCTTTCTTT
TRBJ2-2,.,TRBV4-3,.,CASSQDNARVTGELFF,TGCGCCAGCAGCCAAGATAATGCCCGGGTCACCGGGGAGCTGTTTTTT
TRBJ2-5,.,TRBV7-9,.,CASSSTGETQYF,TGTGCCAGCTCCTCTACGGGGGAGACCCAGTACTTC
TRBJ2-5,.,TRBV4-1,.,CASSPTPSLRETQYF,TGCGCCAGCAGCCCAACCCCCTCGCTCCGTGAGACCCAGTACTTC
TRBJ2-6,.,TRBV2,.,CASSGKRNSGANVLTF,TGTGCCAGCAGTGGAAAACGGAACTCTGGGGCCAACGTCCTGACTTTC
TRBJ2-7,once,TRBV4-1,.,CASSQVGAADYEQYF,TGCGCCAGCAGCCAAGTCGGCGCCGCGGACTACGAGCAGTACTTC
TRBJ1-1,.,TRBV5-1,.,CASSLGQTGAFF,TGCGCCAGCAGCTTGGGGCAGACGGGAGCTTTCTTT
TRBJ1-2,few,TRBV6-1,.,CASSVRAGYTF,TGTGCCAGCAGTGTTAGGGCTGGCTACACCTTC
TRBJ2-1,.,TRBV27,.,CASSLKWKAYNEQFF,TGTGCCAGCAGTTTGAAGTGGAAAGCCTACAATGAGCAGTTCTTC
TRBJ1-2,few,TRBV6-1,.,CASSERGTGYGYTF,TGTGCCAGCAGTGAACGCGGAACGGGCTATGGCTACACCTTC
TRBJ2-7,.,TRBV2,TRBD2,CASSSLAGGPDEQYF,TGTGCCAGCAGCTCTCTAGCGGGAGGGCCCGACGAGCAGTACTTC
TRBJ2-7,.,TRBV6-4,.,CASSRCSTYEQYF,TGTGCCAGCAGTCGGTGCTCGACCTACGAGCAGTACTTC
TRBJ2-1,.,TRBV15,.,CATSRAVNEQFF,TGTGCCACCAGCAGAGCCGTAAATGAGCAGTTCTTC
TRBJ2-3,.,TRBV6-1,.,CASRGPIGDTQYF,TGTGCCAGCAGAGGCCCAATAGGTGATACGCAGTATTTT
TRBJ2-7,.,TRBV2,TRBD1,CASRISGTGGYEQYF,TGTGCCAGCAGAATTTCAGGGACAGGAGGTTACGAGCAGTACTTC
TRBJ2-2,.,TRBV9,TRBD2,CASSASGSKAGELFF,TGTGCCAGCAGCGCTAGCGGGAGTAAGGCCGGGGAGCTGTTTTTT
TRBJ1-5,.,TRBV7-8,.,CASSLPPWKRWNNQPQHF,TGTGCCAGCAGCTTACCTCCGTGGAAGCGGTGGAACAATCAGCCCCAGCATTTT
TRBJ1-5,few,TRBV19,.,CASSYGSNQPQHF,TGTGCCAGTAGTTACGGTAGCAATCAGCCCCAGCATTTT
TRBJ1-3,few,TRBV2,.,CASQQGNSGNTIYF,TGTGCCAGCCAACAGGGAAACAGCGGAAACACCATATATTTT
TRBJ2-7,few,TRBV5-4,.,CASSTGASPLTEQYF,TGTGCCAGCAGCACGGGGGCCTCCCCCCTCACCGAGCAGTACTTC
TRBJ2-7,once,TRBV27,.,CASSLRATDSYEQYF,TGTGCCAGCAGTTTAAGGGCTACCGACTCCTACGAGCAGTACTTC
TRBJ2-7,.,TRBV29-1,.,CSVDAGNGYEQYF,TGCAGCGTTGACGCGGGGAACGGGTACGAGCAGTACTTC
TRBJ1-4,.,TRBV28,.,CASRRTQVLREEKLFF,TGTGCCAGCAGGAGGACGCAGGTCCTAAGAGAGGAAAAACTGTTTTTT
TRBJ2-1,.,TRBV9,.,CASNPDNSYNEQFF,TGTGCCAGCAATCCAGACAACTCCTACAATGAGCAGTTCTTC
TRBJ2-3,.,TRBV7-3,.,CASSLTVVAGDTQYF,TGTGCCAGCAGCTTAACGGTGGTTGCGGGAGATACGCAGTATTTT
TRBJ2-1,.,TRBV6-1,TRBD1,CASSAATGGRNEQFF,TGTGCCAGCAGTGCAGCGACAGGGGGCCGCAATGAGCAGTTCTTC
TRBJ1-2,.,TRBV27,TRBD1,CASSTSNKGQWGYGYTF,TGTGCCAGCAGCACATCGAATAAGGGACAGTGGGGCTATGGCTACACCTTC
TRBJ2-5,.,TRBV28,TRBD2,CASSSMPSGQETQYF,TGTGCCAGCAGTTCCATGCCTAGCGGCCAAGAGACCCAGTACTTC
TRBJ2-5,.,TRBV29-1,.,CSVEGVGETQYF,TGCAGCGTTGAAGGGGTAGGGGAGACCCAGTACTTC
TRBJ1-5,few,TRBV6-1,TRBD1,CASSDAGGEGQPQHF,TGTGCCAGCAGTGACGCAGGGGGCGAGGGTCAGCCCCAGCATTTT
TRBJ1-5,.,TRBV2,TRBD1,CASSDWDSSYSNQPQHF,TGTGCCAGCAGTGATTGGGACAGTTCGTATAGCAATCAGCCCCAGCATTTT
TRBJ2-5,once,TRBV6-5,.,CASSALRDAQYF,TGTGCCAGCAGCGCCCTCCGGGACGCCCAGTACTTC
TRBJ2-1,.,TRBV5-6,.,CASSSGEGLGNEQFF,TGTGCCAGCAGCTCCGGAGAGGGCTTGGGGAATGAGCAGTTCTTC
TRBJ1-1,.,TRBV5-4,.,CASSLTGGTEAFF,TGTGCCAGCAGCTTGACGGGTGGCACTGAAGCTTTCTTT
TRBJ1-6,.,TRBV6-1,TRBD1,CASSRGTGNNSPLHF,TGTGCCAGCAGTCGGGGGACAGGGAATAATTCACCCCTCCACTTT
TRBJ2-5,.,TRBV6-5,.,CASSYRSGVGQETQYF,TGTGCCAGCAGTTACAGGTCAGGGGTCGGCCAAGAGACCCAGTACTTC
TRBJ1-2,.,TRBV10-3,.,CAISGTKDYGYTF,TGTGCCATCAGCGGGACAAAGGACTATGGCTACACCTTC
TRBJ1-2,.,TRBV28,.,CASSLFAYGYTF,TGTGCCAGCAGTTTATTCGCCTATGGCTACACCTTC
TRBJ2-1,.,TRBV6-5,TRBD2,CASSLAGGLLNEQFF,TGTGCCAGCAGTTTAGCGGGAGGGCTGCTAAATGAGCAGTTCTTC
TRBJ2-3,.,TRBV10-3,TRBD2,CAISIGGSTADTQYF,TGTGCCATCAGCATAGGCGGGAGCACCGCAGATACGCAGTATTTT
TRBJ2-7,.,TRBV2,.,CASSVQGSSYEQYF,TGTGCCAGCAGTGTTCAGGGTAGCTCCTACGAGCAGTACTTC
TRBJ2-7,.,TRBV10-3,.,CAISDIDRFSYEQYF,TGTGCCATCAGTGATATTGACAGGTTCTCTTACGAGCAGTACTTC
TRBJ1-1,.,TRBV6-4,TRBD1,CASSDGQEGTEAFF,TGTGCCAGCAGTGACGGACAGGAGGGAACTGAAGCTTTCTTT
TRBJ2-7,once,TRBV28,.,CASSEGGSRYEQYF,TGTGCCAGCAGTGAGGGGGGTTCCCGCTACGAGCAGTACTTC
TRBJ1-6,.,TRBV5-4,.,CASSLGQGRTSPLHF,TGTGCCAGCAGCTTGGGGCAGGGTAGGACTTCCCCCCTCCACTTT